This passage covers 5 T cell receptor beta chains from one sample sequenced in a study of blood T cell repertoires in COVID-19. The method was immunoSEQ multiplex PCR; TCRdb's version includes in-frame clones alone and lacks a portion of them. The sample holds fewer than 350,000 clones; approximately 90% are singletons and the top ten take 2%. The source material was PBMCs or T cells enriched from blood (not recorded which). The receptors stem from a woman aged 55-69 years in a cohort exposed to, infected with or recovered from COVID-19 (not recorded which).

The rearrangement joins TRBV6-6 to TRBJ2-1; 8 bases agree with TRBD2. The CDR3 covers 15 residues. The germline CDR1 and CDR2 sequences are MNHNY and SVGAGI (reference sequence). V gave up 0 bases and J gave up 7 bases; unmatched junction bases: 5. The CDR3 reads CASSYSRLAPNEQFF. CDR3 DNA: TGTGCCAGCAGTTACTCGAGACTAGCGCCTAATGAGCAGTTCTTC.

V and J are TRBV27 and TRBJ1-2; tentative D call: TRBD1 (6 bases). This CDR3 has 13 residues. The germline gives CDR1 MNHEY, CDR2 SMNVEV (reference sequence). Trimming left V 5 bases short and J 6 bases short, with 13 bases between. The CDR3 DNA follows: TGTGCCAGCAGTCGGAGGACAGCTGATGGCTACACCTTC. It specifies CASSRRTADGYTF.

The chain uses TRBV5-4 and TRBJ2-7; 8 bases line up with TRBD2. CDR3 length: 14 amino acids. With 1 base clipped from V and 6 bases from J, the junction kept 6 bases outside the gene matches. The germline gives CDR1 SGHNT, CDR2 YYREEE (reference sequence). The CDR3 region is CASSLKAGAAEQYF. In nucleotides, the CDR3 is TGTGCCAGCAGCTTGAAAGCGGGAGCTGCCGAGCAGTACTTC.

The chain employs TRBV9 and TRBJ1-6, with 11 bases matching TRBD1. This CDR3 has 13 residues. The J segment lost 10 bases and the V segment lost 3 bases, leaving 0 bases of the junction unmatched. Germline assignment: CDR1 SGDLS and CDR2 YYNGEE. For the CDR3, the DNA is TGTGCCAGCAGCGGGACAGGGGGCTCACCCCTCCACTTT. Translated: CASSGTGGSPLHF.

The chain combines TRBV28 with TRBJ1-3; 7 bases are shared with TRBD1. This CDR3 region has 14 residues. Unmatched junction bases numbered 2, after V lost 6 bases and J lost 0 bases. Per the germline V gene, CDR1 is MDHEN and CDR2 is SYDVKM. The CDR3 spells CASSPGGSGNTIYF. The CDR3 DNA follows: TGTGCCAGCAGCCCAGGGGGCTCTGGAAACACCATATATTTT.